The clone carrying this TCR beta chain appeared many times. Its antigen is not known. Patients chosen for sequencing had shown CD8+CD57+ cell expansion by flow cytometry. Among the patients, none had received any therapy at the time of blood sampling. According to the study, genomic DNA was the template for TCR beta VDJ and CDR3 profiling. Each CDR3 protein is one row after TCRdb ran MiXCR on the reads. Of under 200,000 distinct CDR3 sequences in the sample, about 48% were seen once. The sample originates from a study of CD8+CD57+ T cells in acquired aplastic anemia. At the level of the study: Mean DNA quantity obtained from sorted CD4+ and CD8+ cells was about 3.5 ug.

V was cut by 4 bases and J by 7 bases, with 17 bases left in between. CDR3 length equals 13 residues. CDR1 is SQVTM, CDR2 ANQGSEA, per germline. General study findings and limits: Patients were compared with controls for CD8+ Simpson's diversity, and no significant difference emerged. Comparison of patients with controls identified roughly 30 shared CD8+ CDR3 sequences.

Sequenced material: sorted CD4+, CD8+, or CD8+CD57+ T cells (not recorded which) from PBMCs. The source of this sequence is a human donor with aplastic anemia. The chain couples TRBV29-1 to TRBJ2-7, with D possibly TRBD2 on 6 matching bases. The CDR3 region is CSVVSAGAWEQYF. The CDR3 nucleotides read TGCAGCGTTGTCTCAGCGGGTGCGTGGGAGCAGTACTTC.